This entry lists 9 T cell receptor beta chains sequenced from one sample in a study of technical replicates of blood from several donors (dated by TCRdb to about 2017). The method was the immunoSEQ multiplex PCR assay. TCRdb limited this immuneACCESS table to in-frame rearrangements with V and J called. A share of clones is missing; checked studies link under half to unresolved V genes, and the rest is unexplained. For this sample the table gives 65,000 to 95,000 clones, of which about 97% were detected only once. The ten most abundant clones make up more than 0.15% of the sample. The specimen was T cells isolated from PBMCs. These receptors all come from a human donor in good health.

The chain employs TRBV6-1 and TRBJ1-1; 10 nucleotides align to TRBD1. V lost 3 bases and J lost 0; bases outside the gene matches: 7. CDR1 MNHNS and CDR2 SASEGT come from the germline V gene. CDR3 length equals 17 residues. The CDR3 here is CASSEKGTGVMNTEAFF. For the CDR3, the DNA is TGTGCCAGCAGTGAGAAAGGGACAGGGGTGATGAACACTGAAGCTTTCTTT.

The rearrangement joins TRBV27 to TRBJ2-5; D remains unclear. The CDR3 has 13 amino acids. Looked up from germline, CDR1 is MNHEY and CDR2 is SMNVEV (reference sequence). The V end lost 4 bases, the J end lost 5 bases, and 11 bases lay between the germline ends. As DNA, the CDR3 is TGTGCCAGCAGTTCAAAAATAGAGGAGACCCAGTACTTC. Its protein is CASSSKIEETQYF.

J is TRBJ1-2 and V is TRBV10-3; 10 bases are shared with TRBD1. Germline lookup yields CDR1 ENHRY and CDR2 SYGVKD. The CDR3 runs 17 residues. Trimming cost V 6 bases and J 4 bases; bases outside gene matches: 14. The CDR3 sequence: CAISHPGTGDSGYGYTF. The CDR3 DNA is TGTGCCATCAGCCATCCTGGGACAGGGGATTCGGGCTATGGCTACACCTTC.

This chain uses TRBV7-9 with TRBJ2-7; D is unresolved. V was pared by 1 base and J by 3 bases, with 19 bases between. Germline lookup yields CDR1 SEHNR and CDR2 FQNEAQ (reference sequence). CDR3 length: 17 amino acids. CDR3 loop: CASSLDNGEFHRYEQYF. The CDR3 DNA reads as TGTGCCAGCAGCTTAGATAATGGAGAGTTCCACCGCTACGAGCAGTACTTC. Supplemented by reference TRBV7-9 and TRBJ2-7, the full variable domain reads DTGVSQNPRHKITKRGQNVTFRCDPISEHNRLYWYRQTLGQGPEFLTYFQNEAQLEKSRLLSDRFSAERPKGSFSTLEIQRTEQGDSAMYLCASSLDNGEFHRYEQYFGPGTRLTVT.

This chain links TRBV27 with TRBJ1-1; D gene ambiguous. V shed 1 base and J shed 1 base, with 7 bases lying between them. This CDR3 is built from 14 residues. The germline gives CDR1 MNHEY, CDR2 SMNVEV (reference sequence). CDR3 DNA: TGTGCCAGCAGTTTATATCAGCGGAACACTGAAGCTTTCTTT. Its protein is CASSLYQRNTEAFF.

The chain carries TRBV5-8 and TRBJ1-4, with no clear D. This CDR3 spans 13 amino acids. With 3 bases removed from V and 8 bases from J, the gap between germline ends came to 11 bases. Per the germline V gene, CDR1 is SGHTS and CDR2 is YDEGEE. Here the CDR3 reads CASSSGFGEKLFF. The CDR3 coding sequence is TGTGCCAGCAGCTCCGGGTTTGGGGAAAAACTGTTTTTT.

The rearrangement joins TRBV19 to TRBJ2-5; a possible D gene is TRBD1 (5 bases). This CDR3 has 13 amino acids. Germline V lookup: CDR1 LNHDA, CDR2 SQIVND (reference sequence). Trimming cost V 4 bases and J 5 bases, with 11 bases left between them. CDR3 loop: CASSTGYTETQYF. Written as DNA, the CDR3 is TGTGCCAGTAGTACAGGGTATACGGAGACCCAGTACTTC.

This clone appeared a single time. The chain links TRBV6-1 to TRBJ2-5, with D maybe TRBD1 (6 bases). The CDR3 totals 14 residues. V was trimmed by 3 bases and J by 1 base, leaving 9 bases between them. The germline CDR1 and CDR2 sequences are MNHNS and SASEGT. For the CDR3, the DNA is TGTGCCAGCAGTGAGGACAGAATCCAAGAGACCCAGTACTTC. It translates to CASSEDRIQETQYF.

The CDR3 reads CARNRLLSGANVLTF. The CDR3 DNA reads TGTGCCAGGAACCGATTACTGTCTGGGGCCAACGTCCTGACTTTC. J is TRBJ2-6 and V is TRBV7-9; D gene ambiguous. V lost 9 bases and J lost 1, with 13 bases in between. Germline loops: CDR1 SEHNR, CDR2 FQNEAQ (reference sequence). The CDR3 sequence is 15 residues long.